This passage covers 20 T cell receptor beta chains from one sample sequenced in a study of PD-1 and CTLA-4 blockade in melanoma. Method: immunoSEQ multiplex PCR; TCRdb's copy keeps in-frame clones and lacks some. The sample includes 15,000 to 20,000 clones, around 70% of them seen just once. Material: CD8+ T cells from peripheral blood, obtained from a patient given anti-PD-1 treatment. The receptors here all came from a human donor with melanoma.

This clone is medium-sized in the sample. The chain employs TRBV11-2 and TRBJ1-3; no clear D gene. The germline V and J ends were trimmed by 5 bases and 2 bases, with 13 bases remaining between them. CDR1 is SGHAT, CDR2 FQNNGV, per germline. The CDR3 sequence is 15 residues long. CDR3 nucleotide sequence: TGTGCCAGCAGCCTCGCTGGCGGTACTGGAAACACCATATATTTT. This encodes CASSLAGGTGNTIYF.

This chain links TRBV27 with TRBJ2-3; TRBD2 agrees at 15 bases. The CDR3 is 17 amino acids. J gave up 3 bases and V 4 bases, and 5 bases lay outside the gene matches. CDR1 is MNHEY, CDR2 SMNVEV, per germline (reference sequence). In DNA, the CDR3 is TGTGCCAGCAGTTCCTGGACTAGCGGGGGGGTTACAGATACGCAGTATTTT. This codes for CASSSWTSGGVTDTQYF.

The chain uses TRBV9 and TRBJ1-1; D remains unclear. Trimming stripped 3 bases from V and 1 base from J, with 13 bases between. This CDR3 contains 15 residues. Germline assignment: CDR1 SGDLS and CDR2 YYNGEE. The CDR3 region has the DNA TGTGCCAGCAGCGCCCGAAAGGGAGCGAACACTGAAGCTTTCTTT. Translating gives CASSARKGANTEAFF.

This clone was found a few times. The rearrangement uses TRBV5-8 and TRBJ1-2; 9 bases align to TRBD1. Losses at the gene ends were 4 bases for V and 4 bases for J; bases not matched to a gene: 11. Germline lookup yields CDR1 SGHTS and CDR2 YDEGEE. CDR3 length equals 16 residues. The CDR3 spells CASSVRDRELGYGYTF. The CDR3 DNA reads as TGTGCCAGCAGCGTACGGGACAGGGAATTGGGCTATGGCTACACCTTC.

This sequence joins TRBV2 and TRBJ2-1; 9 bases fit TRBD2. Germline lookup yields CDR1 SNHLY and CDR2 FYNNEI. The CDR3 runs to 15 residues. With V trimmed by 6 bases and J by 2 bases, 5 bases remained unmatched. The CDR3 DNA reads as TGTGCCAGCAGCGTTAGCGGGGGAGCCTACAATGAGCAGTTCTTC. Encoded protein: CASSVSGGAYNEQFF.

V gene TRBV6-5 combines with J gene TRBJ2-7; 8 positions agree with TRBD2. The CDR3 runs 14 residues. The V segment lost 4 bases and the J segment 7 bases; nucleotides outside the gene matches: 9. Germline V gene lookup returns CDR1 MNHEY and CDR2 SVGAGI. The CDR3 region has the DNA TGTGCCAGCAGTTTCACGGGAGGGCCGAGAGAGCAGTACTTC. This sequence encodes CASSFTGGPREQYF.

The chain links TRBV5-1 to TRBJ1-3; D is undetermined. V lost 3 bases and J lost 3, with 13 bases in between. The CDR3 is 15 amino acids. Germline assignment: CDR1 SGHRS and CDR2 YFSETQ. The CDR3 loop is CASSWVPEDGNTIYF. The CDR3 DNA reads as TGCGCCAGCAGCTGGGTCCCGGAGGATGGAAACACCATATATTTT.

This clone appeared once. J is TRBJ2-3 and V is TRBV3-1 (or the pseudogene TRBV3-2), with D perhaps TRBD1 or TRBD2 (6 bases each). Trimming cost V 1 base and J 1 base, with 12 bases left between them. This CDR3 has 16 residues. CDR1 and CDR2 from the germline V gene are LGHDT and YNNKEL (reference sequence). The CDR3 loop is CASSQVGGRGTDTQYF. The CDR3 DNA follows: TGTGCCAGCAGCCAAGTAGGGGGGCGCGGCACAGATACGCAGTATTTT.

This sequence joins TRBV6-5 and TRBJ1-1; 8 bases line up with TRBD1. The CDR3 loop spans 14 amino acids. Trimming at V came to 6 bases and at J to 4 bases, leaving 7 bases not matched to a gene. The germline CDR1 and CDR2 sequences are MNHEY and SVGAGI. The CDR3 DNA sequence: TGTGCCAGCAGGCCGACAGGGGTGGCCACTGAAGCTTTCTTT. It translates to CASRPTGVATEAFF.

The chain is built from TRBV6-5 and TRBJ2-1; D unresolved. Trimming left V 0 bases short and J 6 bases short, with 0 bases between. Germline CDR1 is MNHEY and CDR2 is SVGAGI. The CDR3 totals 11 residues. This CDR3 reads CASSYSNEQFF. The CDR3 nucleotides read TGTGCCAGCAGTTACTCCAATGAGCAGTTCTTC.

V and J are TRBV11-1 and TRBJ2-7, with D unclear. V shed 2 bases and J shed 2 bases, with 13 bases lying between them. The CDR3 runs to 15 residues. Germline V CDR1 and CDR2: SGHAT, FQDESV (reference sequence). The CDR3 sequence is CASSLSIWAAYEQYF. In DNA, the CDR3 is TGTGCCAGCAGCTTATCCATCTGGGCCGCCTACGAGCAGTACTTC.

The chain is built from TRBV4-1 and TRBJ2-1; TRBD2 agrees at 8 bases. The germline V gene encodes CDR1 MGHRA and CDR2 YSYEKL. The length of the CDR3 is 14 residues. The V segment lost 4 bases and the J segment 10 bases; nucleotides outside the gene matches: 9. The CDR3 DNA sequence: TGCGCCAGCAGCCCCCCAACTAGCGGTACGGAGCAGTTCTTC. As protein: CASSPPTSGTEQFF.

The chain combines TRBV7-9 with TRBJ2-5; 12 bases line up with TRBD2. Germline lookup yields CDR1 SEHNR and CDR2 FQNEAQ (reference sequence). The CDR3 runs 19 residues. With V trimmed by 5 bases and J by 0 bases, 13 bases remained unmatched. The CDR3 DNA follows: TGTGCCAGCAGCATACCCCTAGCGGGGGGGTGGGGAAACCAAGAGACCCAGTACTTC. Amino acid sequence: CASSIPLAGGWGNQETQYF.

The V call is TRBV14, the J call TRBJ2-3; unclear D gene. Germline CDR1 reads SGHDN; CDR2 reads FVKESK. This CDR3 is built from 14 residues. The V and J ends lost 4 bases and 1 base respectively, with 9 bases between them. CDR3 protein: CASSPLGGTDTQYF. DNA for the CDR3: TGTGCCAGCAGCCCCCTTGGGGGCACAGATACGCAGTATTTT.

The genes are TRBV12-5 and TRBJ1-2; no clear D. CDR1 LGHNT and CDR2 FRNRAP come from the germline V gene. With 3 bases removed from V and 8 bases from J, the gap between germline ends came to 7 bases. This CDR3 is built from 11 residues. CDR3 in DNA: TGTGCTAGTGGTTTCGGCTTAGGCTACACCTTC. Residues: CASGFGLGYTF.

This chain uses TRBV27 with TRBJ2-1; 12 bases match TRBD2. CDR1 MNHEY and CDR2 SMNVEV come from the germline V gene (reference sequence). The length of the CDR3 is 15 residues. After removal of 7 bases from V and 7 bases from J, the junction contained 8 bases not matched to a gene. Here the CDR3 DNA reads TGTGCCAGCACCCCAGGCGGACTAGCGGGGAATGAGCAGTTCTTC. The encoded protein is CASTPGGLAGNEQFF.

This clone was observed a few times. The gene calls are TRBV9 and TRBJ1-2; 10 bases map to TRBD1. J lost 3 bases, V lost 4 bases, and 6 bases had no gene match. The germline V gene has CDR1 SGDLS and CDR2 YYNGEE. CDR3 length equals 15 residues. The CDR3 here is CASSPRTGGYYGYTF. In DNA form, the CDR3 reads TGTGCCAGCAGCCCTCGGACAGGGGGATACTATGGCTACACCTTC. Combining the CDR3 with reference TRBV9 and TRBJ1-2 gives the whole variable domain DSGVTQTPKHLITATGQRVTLRCSPRSGDLSVYWYQQSLDQGLQFLIQYYNGEERAKGNILERFSAQQFPDLHSELNLSSLELGDSALYFCASSPRTGGYYGYTFGSGTRLTVV.

The genes are TRBV29-1 and TRBJ1-2; possibly TRBD1 for D (6 bases). The CDR3 has 13 residues. The germline CDR1 and CDR2 sequences are SQVTM and ANQGSEA. Trimming took 7 bases from V and 2 from J, leaving 14 bases between them. The CDR3 spells CSAGQGGNYGYTF. The CDR3 DNA reads TGCAGCGCTGGCCAAGGGGGGAACTATGGCTACACCTTC.

As regards this clone: A read error may account for a junction end that differs from germline. J is TRBJ1-4 and V is TRBV6-5; D gene unclear. This CDR3 comprises 11 residues. Germline loops: CDR1 MNHEY, CDR2 SVGAGI. CDR3 sequence reads: CASRTYEKLFF. In DNA form, the CDR3 reads TGTGCCAGCAGAACTTATGAAAAACTGTTTTTT.

This clone showed up just once. V is TRBV4-1 and J is TRBJ2-1; 8 bases are a match to TRBD1. Losses at the gene ends were 4 bases for V and 9 bases for J; bases not matched to a gene: 8. The germline gives CDR1 MGHRA, CDR2 YSYEKL. This CDR3 has 14 residues. Written as DNA, the CDR3 is TGCGCCAGCAGCCTAATGACAGGGGAAGCTGAGCAGTTCTTC. Translating gives CASSLMTGEAEQFF.